This T cell receptor beta chain was observed in a study of blood T cell repertoires in COVID-19. Germline CDR1 and CDR2: KGHSH and LQKENI. CDR3 size: 13 residues. Deletions cut 8 bases from V and 5 bases from J, with 15 bases between. This table comes from immunoSEQ multiplex PCR, and its TCRdb copy is limited to in-frame clones, with some not included. The table includes approximately 180,000 clones, about 72% detected once. This clone was detected only once. V usage is TRBV18 and J usage is TRBJ1-1; D uncertain. Sample: PBMCs or T cells enriched from blood (not recorded which). The clonotype originates from a woman aged 45-65 years who had recovered from COVID-19. For the CDR3, the DNA is TGTGCCAGCCAGGACCTCGCGGGGACTGAAGCTTTCTTT. Translating it yields CASQDLAGTEAFF.